What follows is one TCR beta chain and its context. Its cognate antigen is unknown. Next came a second PCR, run for about 7 to 12 cycles, which used a sample-barcoded 5' primer along with a J-beta primer mix. A single record per CDR3 protein comes from TCRdb applying MiXCR to the 5' RACE reads. The top ten hold roughly 12% of the sample, which has about 1.6 million distinct CDR3 sequences, about 32% seen once. This specimen belongs to a study of blood T cells in healthy people across ages. The CDR3 is 17 amino acids. Trimming pared 0 bases from V and 0 bases from J, leaving 14 bases between. The germline V gene has CDR1 SGHTS and CDR2 YDEGEE. General observations from the study: Not knowing donor CMV status may have confounded expanded clonotype changes. As age increased, TCR beta diversity per million T cells fell in a roughly linear fashion.

The chain joins TRBV5-8 to TRBJ2-3; weak D call: TRBD2 (6 bases). This receptor was taken from a woman between 25 and 40 years old in good health. Sequences were obtained from blood. The CDR3 spells CASSLDRTGTSTDTQYF. CDR3 sequence (DNA): TGTGCCAGCAGCTTGGATCGGACTGGGACTAGCACAGATACGCAGTATTTT.